The 29 T cell receptor beta chains presented below share a single source sample, sequenced in a study of cytomegalovirus exposure and HLA in healthy donors. Assay used: immunoSEQ multiplex PCR; TCRdb lists only in-frame clones, some missing. This sample has about 74,000 clones, with roughly 94% found just once. Material for sequencing was PBMCs. The origin of the receptors is a woman younger than 35 in good health and CMV-seropositive.

The CDR3 nucleotides are TGCAGCGTTGAGCCTCCGGGGGAAGGAAACACCATATATTTT. Its protein product is CSVEPPGEGNTIYF. The V and J genes are TRBV29-1 and TRBJ1-3; D perhaps matches TRBD1 (5 bases). V lost 3 bases and J lost 4, with 13 bases in between. This CDR3 has 14 residues. Germline V gives CDR1 SQVTM, CDR2 ANQGSEA. The variable domain in full, completed from reference TRBV29-1 and TRBJ1-3, reads SAVISQKPSRDICQRGTSLTIQCQVDSQVTMMFWYRQQPGQSLTLIATANQGSEATYESGFVIDKFPISRPNLTFSTLTVSNMSPEDSSIYLCSVEPPGEGNTIYFGEGSWLTVV.

The J gene is TRBJ2-5, the V gene TRBV29-1; 7 bases match TRBD2. Germline V CDR1 and CDR2: SQVTM, ANQGSEA. Unmatched junction bases numbered 7, after V lost 7 bases and J lost 2 bases. The CDR3 loop spans 13 amino acids. The CDR3 DNA reads TGCAGCGCTCACCAGGGACTACAAGAGACCCAGTACTTC. It is translated as CSAHQGLQETQYF.

The J gene is TRBJ2-7, the V gene TRBV4-1, with D maybe TRBD1 (6 bases). The germline V gene has CDR1 MGHRA and CDR2 YSYEKL. The CDR3 extends over 14 amino acids. With 4 bases removed from V and 7 bases from J, the gap between germline ends came to 17 bases. CDR3 DNA: TGCGCCAGCAGCCTCGAGGACAGTTCGTCGGAGCAGTACTTC. Its translation: CASSLEDSSSEQYF.

The chain joins TRBV18 to TRBJ2-2; the D gene is possibly TRBD2 (6 bases). The CDR3 runs 16 residues. The V end lost 2 bases, the J end lost 2 bases, and 12 bases lay between the germline ends. Germline values: CDR1 KGHSH, CDR2 LQKENI. The CDR3 region is CASSPTSMPNTGELFF. The DNA of the CDR3 is TGTGCCAGCTCACCAACTAGCATGCCTAACACCGGGGAGCTGTTTTTT. The entire variable domain, with the rest obtained from reference TRBV18 and TRBJ2-2, is as follows: NAGVMQNPRHLVRRRGQEARLRCSPMKGHSHVYWYRQLPEEGLKFMVYLQKENIIDESGMPKERFSAEFPKEGPSILRIQQVVRGDSAAYFCASSPTSMPNTGELFFGEGSRLTVL.

The V gene is TRBV4-3, the J gene TRBJ2-3; 8 positions match TRBD1. The germline V gene encodes CDR1 LGHNA and CDR2 YSLEER. The CDR3 length is 17 residues. Trimming cost V 0 bases and J 7 bases; bases outside gene matches: 12. The CDR3 DNA sequence: TGCGCCAGCAGCCAAGATTTCGGACAGGGATTGCGGCATACGCAGTATTTT. This gives the protein CASSQDFGQGLRHTQYF.

This chain uses TRBV7-2 with TRBJ2-5; TRBD1 matches at 12 bases. The CDR3 sequence is 16 residues long. V shed 1 base, J shed 4 bases, and the junction held 4 bases outside the gene matches. Germline V gene sequence: CDR1 SGHTA, CDR2 FQGNSA. CDR3 nucleotides: TGTGCCAGCAGCTTAGAGGGGGGACAGGGGGCAGAGACCCAGTACTTC. This translates into CASSLEGGQGAETQYF.

The V gene is TRBV6-5, the J gene TRBJ1-1, with D possibly TRBD1 on 5 matching bases. Trimming took 7 bases from V and 7 from J, leaving 13 bases between them. Germline CDR1 is MNHEY and CDR2 is SVGAGI. The CDR3 is 12 amino acids. The CDR3 is CASNRGTDEAFF. In nucleotides, the CDR3 is TGTGCCAGCAACCGCGGGACTGATGAAGCTTTCTTT.

This chain connects TRBV7-2 to TRBJ2-5; D call uncertain. Trimming took off 0 bases at V and 4 bases at J, with 9 bases between the two ends. The CDR3 runs to 14 residues. The germline V gene encodes CDR1 SGHTA and CDR2 FQGNSA. CDR3: CASSLASFRETQYF. DNA for the CDR3: TGTGCCAGCAGCTTAGCTAGCTTTAGAGAGACCCAGTACTTC.

This clone was recorded a few times. This sequence joins TRBV5-1 and TRBJ2-1, with 11 positions matching TRBD2. This CDR3 has 18 residues. Germline CDR1 is SGHRS and CDR2 is YFSETQ. V shed 0 bases, J shed 1 base, and the junction held 6 bases outside the gene matches. The CDR3 sequence: CASSLVTSGSMSYNEQFF. The CDR3 DNA reads TGCGCCAGCAGCTTGGTAACTAGCGGGAGCATGTCCTACAATGAGCAGTTCTTC.

V is TRBV10-3 and J is TRBJ2-5, with D perhaps matching TRBD2 (6 bases). The CDR3 length is 16 residues. Germline loops: CDR1 ENHRY, CDR2 SYGVKD. The germline V and J ends were trimmed by 4 bases and 10 bases, with 25 bases remaining between them. This CDR3 is CAISGKEGQGLLIQYF. The CDR3 DNA reads TGTGCCATCAGTGGCAAAGAGGGGCAGGGACTCCTCATCCAGTACTTC.

The chain has TRBV5-1 and TRBJ2-4, with 10 bases aligning to TRBD1. J lost 7 bases, V lost 2 bases, and 6 bases had no gene match. This CDR3 region has 15 residues. Germline CDR1 and CDR2: SGHRS and YFSETQ. The CDR3: CASSLRQGAGNIQYF. CDR3 nucleotides: TGCGCCAGCAGCTTAAGACAGGGGGCGGGGAACATTCAGTACTTC.

The gene calls are TRBV10-1 and TRBJ2-7, with D possibly TRBD2 on 6 matching bases. V lost 0 bases, J lost 9 bases, and 18 bases lay in between. The CDR3 runs to 15 residues. Germline V lookup: CDR1 WNHNN, CDR2 SYGVQD (reference sequence). In DNA form, the CDR3 reads TGCGCCAGCAGTGAGTCGGGTGGAGGGTCCCGAGCGCAGTACTTC. Translated: CASSESGGGSRAQYF.

The V gene is TRBV15, the J gene TRBJ1-4; D call uncertain. Germline V gene sequence: CDR1 LNHNV, CDR2 YYDKDF (reference sequence). The CDR3 runs 14 residues. The germline V and J ends were trimmed by 1 base and 4 bases, with 7 bases remaining between them. The CDR3 loop is CATSRGGDNEKLFF. The CDR3 nucleotides read TGTGCCACCAGCAGAGGAGGTGATAATGAAAAACTGTTTTTT.

The gene calls are TRBV7-2 and TRBJ2-2; D perhaps matches TRBD1 (5 bases). The length of the CDR3 is 15 residues. CDR1 is SGHTA and CDR2 is FQGNSA in the germline V gene. The V and J ends lost 2 bases and 4 bases respectively, with 11 bases between them. CDR3 sequence (DNA): TGTGCCAGCAGCTTATATATGCAGGGCACCGGGGAGCTGTTTTTT. Translation gives CASSLYMQGTGELFF.

The V call is TRBV28, the J call TRBJ2-7; 9 bases line up with TRBD1. Germline V lookup: CDR1 MDHEN, CDR2 SYDVKM. CDR3 size: 15 residues. With V trimmed by 4 bases and J by 1 base, 5 bases remained unmatched. The CDR3, as DNA: TGTGCCAGCAGTTATCCGGGACAGGGATCCTACGAGCAGTACTTC. This gives the protein CASSYPGQGSYEQYF.

This clone was counted once. The chain employs TRBV30 and TRBJ1-2, with unresolved D. The CDR3 runs to 14 residues. Trimming took off 1 base at V and 4 bases at J, with 13 bases between the two ends. From germline, CDR1 is GTSNPN and CDR2 SVGIG (reference sequence). The CDR3 reads CAWSGPEGFYGYTF. The CDR3 bases are TGTGCCTGGAGTGGGCCAGAGGGATTCTATGGCTACACCTTC.

This clone has only a few counts. This chain uses TRBV7-9 with TRBJ1-5; tentatively, D is TRBD1 (6 bases). Trimming cost V 4 bases and J 0 bases, with 7 bases left between them. The CDR3 loop spans 14 amino acids. The germline gives CDR1 SEHNR, CDR2 FQNEAQ (reference sequence). CDR3 protein: CASSSGVSNQPQHF. Written as DNA, the CDR3 is TGTGCCAGCAGCTCAGGGGTTAGCAATCAGCCCCAGCATTTT.

The chain couples TRBV7-9 to TRBJ2-1; D may be TRBD1 (5 bases). Germline-derived CDR1 and CDR2 are SEHNR and FQNEAQ (reference sequence). There are 15 residues in the CDR3. Trimming took off 1 base at V and 7 bases at J, with 14 bases between the two ends. This CDR3 reads CASSLGAGYVNEQFF. CDR3 nucleotides: TGTGCCAGCAGCTTAGGTGCAGGGTACGTGAATGAGCAGTTCTTC.

This chain joins TRBV6-6 and TRBJ2-2; 7 nucleotides line up with TRBD1. The J segment lost 2 bases and the V segment lost 4 bases, leaving 7 bases of the junction unmatched. Per germline, CDR1 MNHNY and CDR2 SVGAGI (reference sequence). The CDR3 length is 16 residues. The CDR3 spells CASSLRTGPNTGELFF. In nucleotides, the CDR3 is TGTGCCAGCAGTTTGAGGACAGGACCCAACACCGGGGAGCTGTTTTTT.

V usage is TRBV27 and J usage is TRBJ1-2; TRBD1 is a possible D gene (5 bases). Germline values: CDR1 MNHEY, CDR2 SMNVEV (reference sequence). V lost 4 bases and J 8 bases, leaving 20 bases between the germline ends. CDR3 length: 15 amino acids. The CDR3 DNA reads TGTGCCAGCAGTTCCCTCCTGGCGGGACTTCAGGGCTACACCTTC. The encoded protein is CASSSLLAGLQGYTF.

This clone was recorded once. J is TRBJ2-3 and V is TRBV5-1, with 12 bases that match TRBD2. V lost 4 bases, J lost 3 bases, and 6 bases stayed unmatched. CDR3 length equals 16 residues. The germline gives CDR1 SGHRS, CDR2 YFSETQ. The CDR3, as DNA: TGCGCCAGCAGCCGCACTAGCGGGGGGCCGACAGATACGCAGTATTTT. As protein: CASSRTSGGPTDTQYF.

CDR3 sequence reads: CASLGLATDTQYF. The CDR3 DNA reads TGTGCCAGCCTGGGACTAGCGACAGATACGCAGTATTTT. This rearrangement joins TRBV2 to TRBJ2-3; 10 bases fit TRBD2. The CDR3 extends over 13 amino acids. V was clipped by 8 bases and J by 3 bases; unmatched bases: 2. Germline V gene lookup returns CDR1 SNHLY and CDR2 FYNNEI.

The rearrangement uses TRBV25-1 and TRBJ1-1, with D possibly TRBD1 on 5 matching bases. Deletions cut 1 base from V and 6 bases from J, with 15 bases between. The CDR3 has 15 amino acids. The germline CDR1 and CDR2 sequences are MGHDK and SYGVNS. CDR3 amino acids: CASSEWDSAFAEAFF. The CDR3 DNA follows: TGTGCCAGCAGTGAATGGGACTCGGCCTTTGCTGAAGCTTTCTTT.

The V call is TRBV27, the J call TRBJ2-7; 7 nucleotides align to TRBD2. The CDR3 sequence is 14 residues long. Trimming at V came to 2 bases and at J to 4 bases, leaving 5 bases not matched to a gene. Germline CDR1 MNHEY, CDR2 SMNVEV (reference sequence). In nucleotides, the CDR3 is TGTGCCAGCAGTTTAGGAGCGGGACTGTACGAGCAGTACTTC. Its protein product is CASSLGAGLYEQYF.

The genes are TRBV21-1 and TRBJ2-7; the table's TRBD1 call for D was not verified on the DNA. TRBV21-1 is a known pseudogene. CDR3 size: 15 residues. As DNA, the CDR3 is TGTGCCAGCAGCAATTGGGAGACAGGAGGCCACGAGCAGTACTTC. This codes for CASSNWETGGHEQYF.

This clone has only one observation. This chain joins TRBV9 and TRBJ2-3, with D maybe TRBD1 (7 bases). Deletions cut 3 bases from V and 4 bases from J, with 18 bases between. The germline V gene has CDR1 SGDLS and CDR2 YYNGEE. This CDR3 contains 16 residues. The CDR3 nucleotides are TGTGCCAGCAGCGCCGCCGGGGGACAGTCCGCAGATACGCAGTATTTT. Protein product: CASSAAGGQSADTQYF.

The chain has TRBV13 and TRBJ1-1; TRBD1 is a possible D gene (5 bases). Germline-derived CDR1 and CDR2 are PRHDT and FYEKMQ (reference sequence). With 0 bases removed from V and 6 bases from J, the gap between germline ends came to 11 bases. The CDR3 spans 14 residues. The CDR3 nucleotides are TGTGCCAGCAGCTTAGGGCAGGGAAGGGCTGAAGCTTTCTTT. Its protein is CASSLGQGRAEAFF.

CDR3 residues: CAWSLTGDYGYTF. The CDR3 coding sequence is TGTGCCTGGAGTTTAACAGGGGACTATGGCTACACCTTC. The rearrangement joins TRBV30 to TRBJ1-2; 7 nucleotides agree with TRBD1. Germline values: CDR1 GTSNPN, CDR2 SVGIG (reference sequence). V lost 2 bases and J lost 3; bases outside the gene matches: 3. This CDR3 has 13 residues.

The chain is built from TRBV29-1 and TRBJ2-1, with a weak D call TRBD2 (6 bases). The CDR3 length is 14 residues. V lost 4 bases and J 7 bases, leaving 17 bases between the germline ends. Germline-derived CDR1 and CDR2 are SQVTM and ANQGSEA. The DNA of the CDR3 is TGCAGCGTTGGGACAAGCCCCCGGGGGAATGAGCAGTTCTTC. The encoded protein is CSVGTSPRGNEQFF.